This paragraph covers one T cell receptor beta chain sequence. V was cut by 0 bases and J by 8 bases, with 10 bases left in between. This CDR3 spans 14 amino acids. CDR1 and CDR2 (germline): ENHRY, SYGVKD. This entry comes from a study of T cell responses to AZD1222 COVID-19 vaccine. Generated by immunoSEQ multiplex PCR, the TCRdb table keeps only in-frame clones and is missing some. The sample has tens of thousands of clones; about 83% are singletons. This TCR derives from an adult in good health. The chain combines TRBV10-3 with TRBJ1-4; a possible D gene is TRBD1 (5 bases). Material: peripheral blood, obtained on day 0 of AZD1222 vaccination. CDR3 amino acids: CAISESPGREKLFF. In DNA form, the CDR3 reads TGTGCCATCAGTGAGTCGCCAGGGCGCGAAAAACTGTTTTTT.